Each of the 17 T cell receptor beta chains below was sequenced from the same sample in a study of shared clonotypes between healthy human individuals. The method was immunoSEQ multiplex PCR; TCRdb's version includes in-frame clones alone and lacks a portion of them. The sample has more than 2 million clones, 85% to 95% seen once. Sequencing was carried out using naive CD4+ T cells sorted from blood. As to subset: CD45RA+ positively selected. These receptors were collected from a man between 18 and 35 years old in good health.

This sequence joins TRBV9 and TRBJ2-2, with 7 bases fitting TRBD1. From germline, CDR1 is SGDLS and CDR2 YYNGEE. This CDR3 spans 15 amino acids. V trimming: 0 bases; J trimming: 6 bases; junction bases outside the gene matches: 5. The CDR3: CASSVVGQSSGELFF. The CDR3 nucleotides read TGTGCCAGCAGCGTAGTGGGACAGAGTTCCGGGGAGCTGTTTTTT.

The chain couples TRBV20-1 to TRBJ1-2, with 8 bases lining up with TRBD1. V was clipped by 5 bases and J by 8 bases; unmatched bases: 4. This CDR3 comprises 11 residues. Germline CDR1 is DFQATT and CDR2 is SNEGSKA (reference sequence). The CDR3 DNA follows: TGCAGTGCTGGACAGGGAAGCGGCTACACCTTC. It specifies CSAGQGSGYTF.

Points on this clone: The identical CDR3 is also encoded by other nucleotide sequences in the sample. The chain uses TRBV5-1 and TRBJ2-7; 10 bases match TRBD2. J was trimmed by 2 bases and V by 3 bases; bases with no gene match: 2. The CDR3 is made up of 14 amino acids. Germline V gene sequence: CDR1 SGHRS, CDR2 YFSETQ. The DNA of the CDR3 is TGCGCCAGCAGCTCTACTAGCGGGACCTACGAGCAGTACTTC. The encoded protein is CASSSTSGTYEQYF.

The chain combines TRBV5-1 with TRBJ2-5; TRBD2 might be the D (5 bases). The V end lost 0 bases, the J end lost 2 bases, and 8 bases lay between the germline ends. Germline V gene lookup returns CDR1 SGHRS and CDR2 YFSETQ. The CDR3 totals 14 residues. CDR3 bases: TGCGCCAGCAGCTTGGAACTAGTACAAGAGACCCAGTACTTC. Encoded protein: CASSLELVQETQYF.

This chain uses TRBV18 with TRBJ2-2; 8 bases fit TRBD2. Trimming at V came to 0 bases and at J to 0 bases, leaving 3 bases not matched to a gene. Germline V gene data show CDR1 as KGHSH and CDR2 as LQKENI. The CDR3 is 17 residues long. The CDR3 DNA reads as TGTGCCAGCTCACCACCAATTAGCGGGGCGAACACCGGGGAGCTGTTTTTT. The encoded protein is CASSPPISGANTGELFF. The full variable domain, rest sourced from reference TRBV18 and TRBJ2-2, is NAGVMQNPRHLVRRRGQEARLRCSPMKGHSHVYWYRQLPEEGLKFMVYLQKENIIDESGMPKERFSAEFPKEGPSILRIQQVVRGDSAAYFCASSPPISGANTGELFFGEGSRLTVL.

The chain employs TRBV27 and TRBJ1-1; D possibly corresponds to TRBD1 (5 bases). This CDR3 is 15 amino acids long. Germline-derived CDR1 and CDR2 are MNHEY and SMNVEV (reference sequence). Trimming took off 6 bases at V and 1 base at J, with 15 bases between the two ends. In nucleotides, the CDR3 is TGTGCCAGCAGGGACTGGGACTCCGAGAACACTGAAGCTTTCTTT. It yields the protein CASRDWDSENTEAFF.

CDR3 bases: TGTGCCAGCAGTTTGAGTGGGCAGGGTATCGAGACCCAGTACTTC. As protein: CASSLSGQGIETQYF. The rearrangement joins TRBV28 to TRBJ2-5; the D gene is possibly TRBD1 (5 bases). CDR3 size: 15 residues. In germline, CDR1 is MDHEN, CDR2 SYDVKM. The V end was cut by 3 bases, the J end by 5 bases, with 16 bases between.

CDR3 nucleotides: TGTGCCAGCAGCCGACATAGGACAGCCCGTTCAACTAATGAAAAACTGTTTTTT. This sequence encodes CASSRHRTARSTNEKLFF. The chain uses TRBV14 and TRBJ1-4; D possibly corresponds to TRBD1 (6 bases). The CDR3 loop spans 18 amino acids. The V end was cut by 4 bases, the J end by 0 bases, with 18 bases between. The germline V gene encodes CDR1 SGHDN and CDR2 FVKESK.

The genes are TRBV27 and TRBJ1-2; 10 nucleotides align to TRBD1. Germline CDR1 MNHEY, CDR2 SMNVEV (reference sequence). Unmatched junction bases numbered 7, after V lost 7 bases and J lost 5 bases. This CDR3 spans 14 amino acids. The CDR3 bases are TGTGCCAGCACTAGAGGACAGGGGGTATATGGCTACACCTTC. This translates into CASTRGQGVYGYTF.

The chain employs TRBV13 and TRBJ2-3; D perhaps matches TRBD2 (6 bases). CDR3 length: 16 residues. V was clipped by 1 base and J by 6 bases, with 17 bases between them. CDR1 and CDR2 (germline): PRHDT, FYEKMQ (reference sequence). CDR3 nucleotides: TGTGCCAGCAGCTTAGCCGGGACTTCAGAGGCGGATACGCAGTATTTT. This gives the protein CASSLAGTSEADTQYF.

With respect to this clone: The sample has other DNA sequences that encode this CDR3 too. This chain uses TRBV9 with TRBJ1-6, with a weak D call TRBD1 (6 bases). Trimming took off 0 bases at V and 10 bases at J, with 11 bases between the two ends. CDR3 length: 14 amino acids. The germline V gene has CDR1 SGDLS and CDR2 YYNGEE. The DNA of the CDR3 is TGTGCCAGCAGCGTAGGGACAGTGGGATCACCCCTCCACTTT. Protein: CASSVGTVGSPLHF.

This chain joins TRBV11-2 and TRBJ2-1; 8 bases map to TRBD1. CDR3 length: 15 amino acids. V lost 5 bases and J lost 1; bases outside the gene matches: 4. Germline V CDR1 and CDR2: SGHAT, FQNNGV. DNA for the CDR3: TGTGCCAGCAGCCAAGACAGGGGTTCCTACAATGAGCAGTTCTTC. It yields the protein CASSQDRGSYNEQFF.

This clone showed up just once. V usage is TRBV7-2 and J usage is TRBJ2-5, with 12 bases that match TRBD2. V was clipped by 6 bases and J by 3 bases; unmatched bases: 5. CDR3 length: 15 amino acids. The germline V gene encodes CDR1 SGHTA and CDR2 FQGNSA. The CDR3 DNA is TGTGCCAGCAGGTGGACTAGCGGGACCAAAGAGACCCAGTACTTC. Amino acid sequence: CASRWTSGTKETQYF.

CDR3 protein: CASSDQQGGEAFF. The CDR3 bases are TGTGCCAGCAGTGACCAACAGGGGGGTGAAGCTTTCTTT. This chain uses TRBV6-4 with TRBJ1-1; TRBD1 aligns across 8 bases. This CDR3 region has 13 residues. With 2 bases clipped from V and 7 bases from J, the junction kept 3 bases outside the gene matches. Germline V gene lookup returns CDR1 MRHNA and CDR2 SNTAGT.

Written as DNA, the CDR3 is TGTGCCACCAGCAGGTGGGCAGGGACAATCACCGGGGAGCTGTTTTTT. This encodes CATSRWAGTITGELFF. The chain combines TRBV15 with TRBJ2-2; D may be TRBD1 (6 bases). The CDR3 is 16 residues long. Trimming took off 3 bases at V and 4 bases at J, with 15 bases between the two ends. CDR1 is LNHNV and CDR2 is YYDKDF in the germline V gene (reference sequence).

On this clone itself: This sample also contains other DNA sequences that code for the same CDR3. This chain uses TRBV7-9 with TRBJ2-7; D may be TRBD1 (5 bases). The germline V gene has CDR1 SEHNR and CDR2 FQNEAQ (reference sequence). V was shortened by 0 bases and J by 2 bases, with 5 bases between the two germline ends. The CDR3 has 13 amino acids. The CDR3 DNA is TGTGCCAGCAGCTTAGCAGGGGCCTACGAGCAGTACTTC. Translated, it gives CASSLAGAYEQYF.

The J gene is TRBJ2-3, the V gene TRBV4-1; D is possibly TRBD1 (5 bases). Germline CDR1 and CDR2: MGHRA and YSYEKL. CDR3 size: 15 residues. V was clipped by 6 bases and J by 1 base, with 14 bases between them. The CDR3 is CASREQGLGTDTQYF. CDR3 coding DNA: TGCGCCAGCAGGGAGCAGGGCTTAGGCACAGATACGCAGTATTTT.